This record looks at one T cell receptor (beta chain) sequence and its context. V was shortened by 6 bases and J by 5 bases, with 13 bases between the two germline ends. CDR1 is LGHNT and CDR2 is FRNRAP in the germline V gene. The CDR3 has 14 residues. This specimen belongs to a study of cytomegalovirus exposure and HLA in healthy donors. The PCR was carried out with 60 Vbeta primers and 13 Jbeta primers. Generated by immunoSEQ multiplex PCR, the TCRdb table keeps only in-frame clones and is missing some. Of about 190,000 clones detected, approximately 81% appear once; the ten largest clones hold approximately 2%.

The V and J genes are TRBV12-5 and TRBJ2-2; a possible D gene is TRBD2 (6 bases). The TCR sequence derives from a young woman in good health and CMV-seropositive. Sequencing was performed on PBMCs. CDR3 bases: TGTGCTAGTGGCGGGGGACCGGGGACCGGGGAGCTGTTTTTT. This translates into CASGGGPGTGELFF.